The present TCR beta chain was sequenced within a study of control samples from healthy donors and cancer patients. Profiling relied on immunoSEQ multiplex PCR, and the TCRdb table lists in-frame clones only, not all of them. The sample lists 170,000 or so clones; around 94% were seen once. The CDR3 is 15 residues long. Per the germline V gene, CDR1 is LNHNV and CDR2 is YYDKDF (reference sequence). The V and J ends lost 5 bases and 9 bases, in that order; junction bases with no gene match: 8. The specimen sequenced was blood. This chain connects TRBV15 to TRBJ2-1, with TRBD2 identical over 12 bases. This TCR derives from a man aged 30 to 45 in good health. CDR3 loop: CATSVRLAGVVEQFF. In DNA form, the CDR3 reads TGTGCCACCAGCGTAAGACTAGCGGGAGTTGTTGAGCAGTTCTTC.